A single T cell receptor beta chain is shown here with its context. The data derive from a study of T cell responses to AZD1222 COVID-19 vaccine. Here immunoSEQ multiplex PCR was the method, and the copy in TCRdb shows in-frame clones only, minus some. The sample lists roughly 160,000 clones; roughly nine tenths were seen once. The sequence derives from an adult who received the AZD1222 COVID-19 vaccine. Sequences were derived from peripheral blood, sampled 28 days after the second AZD1222 dose.

CDR3 nucleotides: TGTGCCAGTAGTATAGGGACAGGGATCTATGGCTACACCTTC. Residues: CASSIGTGIYGYTF. This chain uses TRBV19 with TRBJ1-2; 8 nucleotides line up with TRBD1. The CDR3 length is 14 residues. Per the germline V gene, CDR1 is LNHDA and CDR2 is SQIVND (reference sequence). The V and J ends lost 1 base and 4 bases, in that order; junction bases with no gene match: 2.